This entry is about one T cell receptor beta chain. Added to each PCR by spiking were synthetic TCR analog templates. Sequencing was performed with immunoSEQ multiplex PCR; in TCRdb, only in-frame clones are kept and a portion is missing. The sample has 100,000 to 150,000 clones, more than 75% seen once. The sample's time point: peripheral blood 6 weeks after treatment start. Patients were living with locally advanced or metastatic urothelial carcinoma. Trimming removed 6 bases from V and 4 bases from J; junction bases left unmatched: 18. The CDR3 is 17 amino acids. CDR1 is SGHDT and CDR2 is YYEEEE in the germline V gene. This sample is drawn from a study of PD-L1 blockade in urothelial cancer.

This sequence was found in a man in his fifties with urothelial cancer. The specimen was PBMCs, collected around atezolizumab (anti-PD-L1) treatment. The genes are TRBV5-6 and TRBJ1-2; 7 bases align to TRBD1. In DNA, the CDR3 is TGTGCCAGCATAAGGACAGGAAACTATAGGGCCATCTATGGCTACACCTTC. This sequence encodes CASIRTGNYRAIYGYTF.